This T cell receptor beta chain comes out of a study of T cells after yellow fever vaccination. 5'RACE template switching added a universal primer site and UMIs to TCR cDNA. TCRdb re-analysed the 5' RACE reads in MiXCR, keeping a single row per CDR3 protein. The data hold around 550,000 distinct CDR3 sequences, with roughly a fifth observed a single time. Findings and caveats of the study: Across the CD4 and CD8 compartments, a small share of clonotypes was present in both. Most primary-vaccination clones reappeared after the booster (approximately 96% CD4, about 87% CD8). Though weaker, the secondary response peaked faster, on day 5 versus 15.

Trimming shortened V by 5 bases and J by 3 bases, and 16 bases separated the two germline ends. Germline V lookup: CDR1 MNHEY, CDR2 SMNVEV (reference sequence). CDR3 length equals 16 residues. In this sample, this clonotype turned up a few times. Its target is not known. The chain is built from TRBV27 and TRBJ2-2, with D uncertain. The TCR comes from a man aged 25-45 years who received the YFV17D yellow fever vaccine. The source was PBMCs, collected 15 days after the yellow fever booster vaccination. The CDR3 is CASSVRVPVYTGELFF. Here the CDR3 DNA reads TGTGCCAGCAGTGTACGGGTACCGGTCTACACCGGGGAGCTGTTTTTT.